The 13 T cell receptor beta chains below all came from one sample that was sequenced in a study of beta chain features in type 1 diabetes. Since all of the isolated RNA was reverse transcribed, expressed TCRB transcripts were what got sequenced. Generated by immunoSEQ multiplex PCR, the TCRdb table keeps only in-frame clones and is missing some. The repertoire holds about 410,000 clones, with more than 11% as singletons. The sample consisted of naive CD4+ T cells from blood. These receptors were obtained from a young man in good health.

The V gene is TRBV7-9, the J gene TRBJ2-7; D possibly corresponds to TRBD2 (5 bases). CDR3 length: 13 amino acids. In germline, CDR1 is SEHNR, CDR2 FQNEAQ (reference sequence). Trimming took 1 base from V and 6 from J, leaving 10 bases between them. The DNA for the CDR3 is TGTGCCAGCAGCTTAGTGGGAGATGGCGAGCAGTACGTC. It codes for CASSLVGDGEQYV.

The V gene is TRBV13, the J gene TRBJ2-3; 12 bases line up with TRBD2. CDR1 PRHDT and CDR2 FYEKMQ come from the germline V gene (reference sequence). This CDR3 spans 18 amino acids. Germline trimming cut 5 bases from V and 2 bases from J; bases unmatched to any gene: 11. The CDR3 DNA is TGTGCCAGCAGCCGCCAATTCACTAGCGGGAGGTTCACAGATACGCAGTATTTT. Its translation is CASSRQFTSGRFTDTQYF.

The CDR3 sequence: CASSRGSRVQETQYF. CDR3 sequence (DNA): TGTGCCAGCAGCCGGGGCAGCCGGGTCCAGGAGACCCAGTACTTC. The chain is built from TRBV6-5 and TRBJ2-5, with D tentatively TRBD1 or TRBD2 (5 bases each). Trimming took 6 bases from V and 5 from J, leaving 19 bases between them. Germline V gene sequence: CDR1 MNHEY, CDR2 SVGAGI. The CDR3 has 15 residues.

CDR3: CASTPMGSFETQYF. In nucleotides, the CDR3 is TGCGCCAGCACCCCCATGGGCAGTTTTGAGACCCAGTACTTC. The rearrangement links TRBV5-1 to TRBJ2-5, with D hard to call. With 6 bases removed from V and 5 bases from J, the gap between germline ends came to 17 bases. This CDR3 is 14 amino acids long. CDR1 is SGHRS, CDR2 YFSETQ, per germline. The complete variable domain, with remaining parts taken from reference TRBV5-1 and TRBJ2-5, reads KAGVTQTPRYLIKTRGQQVTLSCSPISGHRSVSWYQQTPGQGLQFLFEYFSETQRNKGNFPGRFSGRQFSNSRSEMNVSTLELGDSALYLCASTPMGSFETQYFGPGTRLLVL.

This clone was counted a few times. The chain links TRBV7-2 to TRBJ2-6; the D is unclear. CDR3 length: 14 amino acids. CDR1 is SGHTA and CDR2 is FQGNSA in the germline V gene. V lost 1 base, J lost 4 bases, and 5 bases lay in between. The CDR3 reads CASSLGGGANVLTF. The CDR3 bases are TGTGCCAGCAGCTTAGGTGGCGGGGCCAACGTCCTGACTTTC.

Only a few counts were recorded for this clone. The gene calls are TRBV7-9 and TRBJ2-1, with 10 bases fitting TRBD2. The CDR3 has 17 residues. V lost 1 base, J lost 2 bases, and 5 bases stayed unmatched. Germline values: CDR1 SEHNR, CDR2 FQNEAQ (reference sequence). CDR3 bases: TGTGCCAGCAGCTTAGGGCTAGCGGGGGACGCCTACAATGAGCAGTTCTTC. Translation: CASSLGLAGDAYNEQFF.

This clone was seen only a few times. Other DNA sequences from this sample encode an identical CDR3 as well. The rearrangement uses TRBV30 and TRBJ1-2; no definite D call. Germline V lookup: CDR1 GTSNPN, CDR2 SVGIG (reference sequence). The V end was cut by 5 bases, the J end by 4 bases, with 8 bases between. The length of the CDR3 is 11 residues. CDR3 residues: CAWGQSYGYTF. CDR3 nucleotide sequence: TGTGCCTGGGGGCAGTCCTATGGCTACACCTTC.

The V gene is TRBV21-1, the J gene TRBJ2-3. TRBV21-1 is listed as a pseudogene. This CDR3 comprises 15 residues. The CDR3 loop is CASSKRRESTDTQYF. The CDR3 bases are TGTGCCAGCAGCAAACGAAGGGAATCGACAGATACGCAGTATTTT.

V usage is TRBV7-2 and J usage is TRBJ2-7; D remains ambiguous. This CDR3 spans 11 amino acids. CDR1 and CDR2 from the germline V gene are SGHTA and FQGNSA. V was trimmed by 3 bases and J by 7 bases, leaving 7 bases between them. The CDR3 protein is CASSFSVEQYV. CDR3 bases: TGTGCCAGCAGCTTTTCGGTGGAGCAGTACGTC.

This clone was counted only a few times. This sample includes further DNA sequences coding for the same CDR3. This chain joins TRBV6-5 and TRBJ2-7, with 10 bases fitting TRBD1. The CDR3 loop spans 15 amino acids. With 0 bases clipped from V and 3 bases from J, the junction kept 2 bases outside the gene matches. The germline CDR1 and CDR2 sequences are MNHEY and SVGAGI. The CDR3 nucleotides are TGTGCCAGCAGTTACTCCGGGACAGGGGTCTACGAGCAGTACTTC. Its translation: CASSYSGTGVYEQYF.

The chain is built from TRBV7-9 and TRBJ1-5, with D uncertain. V lost 5 bases and J 6 bases, leaving 14 bases between the germline ends. The CDR3 contains 14 residues. Germline-derived CDR1 and CDR2 are SEHNR and FQNEAQ (reference sequence). DNA for the CDR3: TGTGCCAGCAGCCCATCTTGGAAGGCTCAGCCCCAGCATTTT. Its protein product is CASSPSWKAQPQHF.

The rearrangement joins TRBV30 to TRBJ1-3; D unclear. CDR1 GTSNPN and CDR2 SVGIG come from the germline V gene (reference sequence). CDR3 length: 15 amino acids. The V gene lost 0 bases and the J gene lost 0 bases, with 9 bases spanning the gap. For the CDR3, the DNA is TGTGCCTGGAGTGTCACAACCTCCTCTGGAAACACCATATATTTT. Protein product: CAWSVTTSSGNTIYF.

A few counts support this clone. V and J are TRBV10-3 and TRBJ2-7; possible D gene TRBD2, 6 bases. The CDR3 loop spans 14 amino acids. Germline V lookup: CDR1 ENHRY, CDR2 SYGVKD. V shed 5 bases and J shed 3 bases, with 14 bases lying between them. The CDR3 DNA sequence: TGTGCCATCAGTTCGGGAGAGCCAGGCTACGAGCAGTACGTC. Translation: CAISSGEPGYEQYV.